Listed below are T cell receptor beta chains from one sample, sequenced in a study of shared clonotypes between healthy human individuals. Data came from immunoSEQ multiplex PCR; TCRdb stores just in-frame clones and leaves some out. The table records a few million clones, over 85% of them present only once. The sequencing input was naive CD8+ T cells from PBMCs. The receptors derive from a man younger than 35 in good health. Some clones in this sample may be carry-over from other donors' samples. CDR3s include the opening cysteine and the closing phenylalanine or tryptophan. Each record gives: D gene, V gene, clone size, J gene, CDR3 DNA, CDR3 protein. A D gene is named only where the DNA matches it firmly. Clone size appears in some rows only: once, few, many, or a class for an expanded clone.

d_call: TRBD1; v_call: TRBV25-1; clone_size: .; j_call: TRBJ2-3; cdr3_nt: TGTGCCAGCAGTGGGACAGGGGGCGGATTAGATACGCAGTATTTT; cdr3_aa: CASSGTGGGLDTQYF
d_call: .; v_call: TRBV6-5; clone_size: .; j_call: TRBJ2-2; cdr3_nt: TGTGCCAGCAGTTACTCTAGCAGGGTTGAACTGTTTTTT; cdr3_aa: CASSYSSRVELFF
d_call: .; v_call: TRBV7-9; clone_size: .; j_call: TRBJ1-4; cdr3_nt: TGTGCCAGCAGCCCAGGAGGCTCAGGGAAACTGTTTTTT; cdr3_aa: CASSPGGSGKLFF
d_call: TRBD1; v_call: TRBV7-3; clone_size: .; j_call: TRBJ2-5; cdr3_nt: TGTGCCAGCAGCTTATCACAGGGGGAGACCCAGTACTTC; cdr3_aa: CASSLSQGETQYF
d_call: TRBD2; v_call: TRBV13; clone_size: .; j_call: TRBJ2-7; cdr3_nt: TGTGCCAGCAGTCATACTAGCGGGAGGTCTCACGAGCAGTACTTC; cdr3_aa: CASSHTSGRSHEQYF
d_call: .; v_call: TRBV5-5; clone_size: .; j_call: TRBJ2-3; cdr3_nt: TGTGCCAGCAGCTGGCTAGCTGACACAGATACGCAGTATTTT; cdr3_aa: CASSWLADTDTQYF
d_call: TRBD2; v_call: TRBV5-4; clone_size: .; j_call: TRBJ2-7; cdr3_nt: TGTGCCAGCAGCCCGAGGCTAGCGGAACACGAGCAGTACTTC; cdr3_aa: CASSPRLAEHEQYF
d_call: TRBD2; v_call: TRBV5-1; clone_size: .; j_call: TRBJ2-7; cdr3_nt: TGCGCCAGCAGCCCGGAGACTAGCACCGCCTACGAGCAGTACTTC; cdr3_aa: CASSPETSTAYEQYF
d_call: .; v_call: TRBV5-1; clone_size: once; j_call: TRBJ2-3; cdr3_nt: TGCGCCAGCAGCTTGGTTTGGTTGGACGGGTACACAGATACGCAGTATTTT; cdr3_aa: CASSLVWLDGYTDTQYF
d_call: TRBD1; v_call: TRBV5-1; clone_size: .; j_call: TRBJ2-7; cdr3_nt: TGCGCCAGCAGCATATCAGGACAGGGGAGGGCCAACGAGCAGTACTTC; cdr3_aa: CASSISGQGRANEQYF
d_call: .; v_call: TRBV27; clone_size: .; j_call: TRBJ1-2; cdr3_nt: TGTGCCAGCAGGCGCACAGGAGCTAACTATGGCTACACCTTC; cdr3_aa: CASRRTGANYGYTF
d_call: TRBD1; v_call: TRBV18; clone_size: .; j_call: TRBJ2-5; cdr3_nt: TGTGCCAGCTCCGGGGACAGTAGGTGGGAGACCCAGTACTTC; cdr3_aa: CASSGDSRWETQYF
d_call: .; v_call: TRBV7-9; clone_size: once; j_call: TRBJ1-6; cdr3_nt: TGTGCCAGCAGCCCCGCCCCTAAAAATTCACCCCTCCACTTT; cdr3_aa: CASSPAPKNSPLHF
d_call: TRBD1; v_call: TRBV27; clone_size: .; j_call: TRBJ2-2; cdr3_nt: TGTGCCAGCAGTCCCGAAGTGTTGGGGACAGGGAGTAGAGGGATGGTCGGGGAGCTGTTTTTT; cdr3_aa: CASSPEVLGTGSRGMVGELFF
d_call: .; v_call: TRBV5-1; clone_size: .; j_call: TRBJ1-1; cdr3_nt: TGCGCCAGCACACCCGTGGGGGAGATGAACACTGAAGCTTTCTTT; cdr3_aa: CASTPVGEMNTEAFF
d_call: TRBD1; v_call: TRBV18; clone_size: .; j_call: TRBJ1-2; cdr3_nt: TGTGCCAGCTCCCCCGGACAGGGGGGTGGCTACACCTTC; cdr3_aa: CASSPGQGGGYTF
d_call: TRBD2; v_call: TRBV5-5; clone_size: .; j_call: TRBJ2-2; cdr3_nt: TGTGCCAGCAGCTTGGTGCCCGGACTAGCGGGCGGGGAGCTGTTTTTT; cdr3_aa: CASSLVPGLAGGELFF
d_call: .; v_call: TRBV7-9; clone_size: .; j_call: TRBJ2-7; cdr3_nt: TGTGCCAGCAGCTTAGCCCCGAACGAGCAGTACTTC; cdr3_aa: CASSLAPNEQYF